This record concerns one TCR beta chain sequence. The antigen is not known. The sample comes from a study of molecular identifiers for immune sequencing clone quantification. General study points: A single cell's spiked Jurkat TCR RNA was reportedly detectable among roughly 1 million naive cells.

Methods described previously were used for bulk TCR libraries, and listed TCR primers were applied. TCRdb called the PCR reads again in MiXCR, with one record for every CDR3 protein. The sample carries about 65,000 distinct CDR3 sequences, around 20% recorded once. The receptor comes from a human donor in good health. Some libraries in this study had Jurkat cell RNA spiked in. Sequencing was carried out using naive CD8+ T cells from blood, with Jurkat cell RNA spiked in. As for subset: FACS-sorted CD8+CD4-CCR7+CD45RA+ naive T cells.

The CDR3 DNA follows: TGTGCCAGCAGCTCAGTAGGACTAGCGGGTTTTTCCTACAATGAGCAGTTCTTC. It is translated as CASSSVGLAGFSYNEQFF. J is TRBJ2-1 and V is TRBV7-6; 11 nucleotides match TRBD2. J gave up 1 base and V 4 bases, and 9 bases lay outside the gene matches. There are 18 residues in the CDR3. Germline CDR1 is SGHVS and CDR2 is FNYEAQ.